Listed below are T cell receptor beta chains from one sample, sequenced in a study of shared clonotypes between healthy human individuals. The protocol was immunoSEQ multiplex PCR, while the TCRdb copy is restricted to in-frame clones and leaves out a portion. The sample comprises around 700,000 clones, about three quarters of which are singletons, and 1.5% to 2% rests with the top ten. Specimen: memory CD4+ T cells sorted from blood. Source of these receptors: a woman in her 30s in good health. Each CDR3 is given without its conserved first and last residue.

TRBJ1-5,TRBV21-1,ASSKWDIYQPQH
TRBJ1-1,TRBV6-1,ASSEKYDTEAF
TRBJ2-3,TRBV7-6,ASSKQTGTSVHTQY
TRBJ1-2,TRBV14,ASSPSGTANYGYT
TRBJ2-7,TRBV7-9,ASSLYRSSYEQY
TRBJ2-6,TRBV9,ASSFQGSHNVLT
TRBJ2-2,TRBV7-7,ASSLSGAAGELF
TRBJ2-2,TRBV4-2,ASSPAIAGIGELF
TRBJ2-1,TRBV15,ATSRPERMGNEQF
TRBJ2-7,TRBV2,ASSETLAGVGEQY
TRBJ2-1,TRBV11-2,ASSVRSGIAPTEQF
TRBJ2-3,TRBV18,ASSPDWGSKDTQY
TRBJ2-7,TRBV18,ASSPGASSSYEQY
TRBJ1-3,TRBV7-8,ASSLETGGRSGNTIY
TRBJ2-7,TRBV5-4,ASSLGLAGVGGEQY
TRBJ2-5,TRBV6-5,ASTTSGVLQETQY
TRBJ2-1,TRBV15,ATSRDVTGDYNEQF
TRBJ2-7,TRBV29-1,SVDGAGVGEQY
TRBJ2-1,TRBV28,ASSSPSLRQF
TRBJ2-7,TRBV27,ASSFKPGLWGYEQY
TRBJ2-2,TRBV11-2,ASSFWGRTGELF
TRBJ2-1,TRBV19,ASSASGLGGSNEQF
TRBJ2-1,TRBV7-2,ASSLGLPEQF
TRBJ2-1,TRBV29-1,SVVFRGNEQF
TRBJ1-4,TRBV5-1,ASSLTATATNEKLF
TRBJ2-3,TRBV11-2,ASSLGLADTQY
TRBJ2-7,TRBV19,ASSKTGGLSYEQY
TRBJ2-3,TRBV6-5,ASSNAGGPDTQY
TRBJ1-2,TRBV4-2,ASSQPLGQGGGYT
TRBJ1-1,TRBV7-2,ASSLRLLGTEAF
TRBJ1-4,TRBV27,ASSKTTGRREKLF
TRBJ1-5,TRBV27,ASSPGSNQPQH
TRBJ2-3,TRBV5-1,ASSLVLADTDTQY
TRBJ2-4,TRBV19,ASTSLLAKNIQY
TRBJ1-4,TRBV6-6,ASRRDRGVEKLF
TRBJ1-4,TRBV6-1,ASSRRVDNEKLF
TRBJ1-2,TRBV28,ASSRGQGRGGYT
TRBJ1-1,TRBV7-3,ASSSDGLVAF